The 30 T cell receptor beta chains presented below share a single source sample, sequenced in a study of a mutant IDH1 vaccine in newly diagnosed glioma. TCRdb's copy holds only in-frame clones and misses some; the assay was immunoSEQ multiplex PCR. The data hold 60,000 or so clones, with around 84% observed a single time. Time point indicated: week 35, safety follow-up. Doses of 300 ug of mutant IDH1 20-mer peptide were given with topical imiquimod. These receptors are not linked to any known antigen. The sample consisted of PBMCs, taken from a glioma patient whose treatment included an IDH1 peptide vaccine. The receptors stem from a man in his thirties or forties with glioma.

The gene calls are TRBV2 and TRBJ2-3; 10 nucleotides line up with TRBD2. The junction had 5 bases not matched to a gene; V was cut back by 3 bases and J by 2 bases. Germline CDR1 reads SNHLY; CDR2 reads FYNNEI. This CDR3 has 16 residues. CDR3 sequence reads: CASSEVAGGSTDTQYF. DNA for the CDR3: TGTGCCAGCAGTGAGGTAGCGGGGGGATCCACAGATACGCAGTATTTT.

The chain uses TRBV5-1 and TRBJ2-2; D might be TRBD2 (7 bases). The V and J ends lost 2 bases and 6 bases respectively, with 14 bases between them. The CDR3 loop spans 15 amino acids. The germline CDR1 and CDR2 sequences are SGHRS and YFSETQ. CDR3 residues: CASSFGGGLPGELFF. CDR3 in DNA: TGCGCCAGCAGCTTTGGCGGGGGCCTGCCCGGGGAGCTGTTTTTT.

The chain is built from TRBV5-6 and TRBJ1-2, with 7 positions matching TRBD1. The CDR3 covers 15 residues. Germline CDR1 and CDR2: SGHDT and YYEEEE. Germline trimming cut 2 bases from V and 1 base from J; bases unmatched to any gene: 5. CDR3: CASSFGQERNYGYTF. DNA of the CDR3: TGTGCCAGCAGCTTCGGACAGGAGCGTAACTATGGCTACACCTTC.

The count of this clone is one. Other nucleotide sequences in the sample specify the same CDR3. This chain links TRBV5-6 with TRBJ1-1; D call uncertain. Looked up from germline, CDR1 is SGHDT and CDR2 is YYEEEE. CDR3 length equals 13 residues. V shed 3 bases and J shed 11 bases, with 17 bases lying between them. CDR3 sequence (DNA): TGTGCCAGCAGCTCCGGGCCGTCGGTTGAGGCTTTCTTT. It codes for CASSSGPSVEAFF.

This clone was seen once. The V call is TRBV15, the J call TRBJ1-3; possibly TRBD1 for D (5 bases). This CDR3 comprises 13 residues. V lost 3 bases and J lost 11, with 14 bases in between. Germline V gene sequence: CDR1 LNHNV, CDR2 YYDKDF (reference sequence). CDR3 protein: CATSRTPGLSIYF. For the CDR3, the DNA is TGTGCCACCAGCAGGACACCGGGGCTCTCCATATATTTT.

In its sample, this clone was seen once. The chain links TRBV10-3 to TRBJ2-5, with D possibly matching TRBD1 (5 bases). The CDR3 is 12 residues long. Trimming stripped 7 bases from V and 0 bases from J, with 6 bases between. The germline gives CDR1 ENHRY, CDR2 SYGVKD. In DNA, the CDR3 is TGTGCCATCAAGGGGTACCAAGAGACCCAGTACTTC. Protein: CAIKGYQETQYF.

The sample holds one count of this clone. This chain joins TRBV5-6 and TRBJ2-2; TRBD2 matches 11 bases. J gave up 5 bases and V 4 bases, and 4 bases lay outside the gene matches. The length of the CDR3 is 15 residues. Germline CDR1 is SGHDT and CDR2 is YYEEEE. This CDR3 reads CASSPSGGWTGELFF. CDR3 nucleotides: TGTGCCAGCAGCCCTAGCGGGGGGTGGACCGGGGAGCTGTTTTTT.

A single count supports this clone. The chain joins TRBV6-5 to TRBJ1-3, with 7 bases that match TRBD1. There are 13 residues in the CDR3. Trimming took 9 bases from V and 3 from J; bases not matched to a gene: 5. CDR1 is MNHEY and CDR2 is SVGAGI in the germline V gene. The CDR3 nucleotides read TGTGCCAGTAAGGACAGGTATGGAAACACCATATATTTT. Its protein product is CASKDRYGNTIYF.

The genes are TRBV7-9 and TRBJ1-6, with no clear D. V dropped 1 base and J dropped 10 bases, with 8 bases sitting between them. Germline lookup yields CDR1 SEHNR and CDR2 FQNEAQ (reference sequence). The length of the CDR3 is 13 residues. The CDR3 region has the DNA TGTGCCAGCAGCTTAGTAGGGAACTCACCCCTCCACTTT. Translated, it gives CASSLVGNSPLHF.

J is TRBJ1-6 and V is TRBV21-1; the table's D call TRBD1 went unverified against the DNA. TRBV21-1 is a known pseudogene. The CDR3 is made up of 18 amino acids. CDR3 sequence reads: CASSKDLHGGRGAFTLHF. In DNA form, the CDR3 reads TGTGCCAGCAGCAAAGATTTACATGGTGGCAGGGGGGCATTCACCCTCCACTTT.

The table lists this clone with a count of one. The chain employs TRBV4-2 and TRBJ2-1; 9 bases match TRBD2. This CDR3 has 17 amino acids. The junction had 7 bases not matched to a gene; V was cut back by 1 base and J by 3 bases. Germline values: CDR1 LGHNA, CDR2 YNFKEQ. The CDR3 DNA is TGTGCCAGCAGCCAAGGCGGGGGGGACCCCCGCTACAATGAGCAGTTCTTC. Translation: CASSQGGGDPRYNEQFF.

This clone appeared once. J is TRBJ2-7 and V is TRBV11-2, with 13 bases that match TRBD2. Trimming took 4 bases from V and 3 from J; bases not matched to a gene: 6. This CDR3 region has 16 residues. The germline V gene encodes CDR1 SGHAT and CDR2 FQNNGV. The CDR3 protein is CASSSGLAGRHYEQYF. CDR3 DNA sequence: TGTGCCAGCAGCTCGGGACTAGCGGGGAGACACTACGAGCAGTACTTC.

This clone was detected only once. Other nucleotide sequences from this sample produce the same CDR3. The chain carries TRBV10-2 and TRBJ2-7; a weak D match, TRBD2 (6 bases). The CDR3 is 16 residues long. Germline-derived CDR1 and CDR2 are WSHSY and SAAADI. V was cut by 0 bases and J by 5 bases, with 17 bases left in between. The CDR3 is CASSESGWGGADEQYF. The CDR3 DNA sequence: TGCGCCAGCAGTGAGTCGGGGTGGGGAGGTGCAGACGAGCAGTACTTC.

The V and J genes are TRBV5-1 and TRBJ2-5; 10 bases fit TRBD1. Trimming at V came to 4 bases and at J to 3 bases, leaving 6 bases not matched to a gene. This CDR3 has 15 amino acids. Germline V gene lookup returns CDR1 SGHRS and CDR2 YFSETQ. The CDR3 DNA reads as TGCGCCAGCAGCGACAGGGGGCTCGACGAAGAGACCCAGTACTTC. Its protein is CASSDRGLDEETQYF. Based on the CDR3 plus reference TRBV5-1 and TRBJ2-5, the full variable domain is KAGVTQTPRYLIKTRGQQVTLSCSPISGHRSVSWYQQTPGQGLQFLFEYFSETQRNKGNFPGRFSGRQFSNSRSEMNVSTLELGDSALYLCASSDRGLDEETQYFGPGTRLLVL.

The V gene is TRBV20-1, the J gene TRBJ2-3; D ambiguous. This CDR3 has 11 residues. With 5 bases removed from V and 3 bases from J, the gap between germline ends came to 6 bases. Germline V gives CDR1 DFQATT, CDR2 SNEGSKA (reference sequence). The CDR3 DNA reads TGCAGTGCTCATACTACAGATACGCAGTATTTT. Amino acid sequence: CSAHTTDTQYF.

The chain is built from TRBV27 and TRBJ1-1; D is perhaps TRBD1 (5 bases). The CDR3 runs 12 residues. Germline V lookup: CDR1 MNHEY, CDR2 SMNVEV (reference sequence). The germline V and J ends were trimmed by 5 bases and 7 bases, with 11 bases remaining between them. CDR3 coding DNA: TGTGCCAGCAGTACTCGGGGCAGTGAAGCTTTCTTT. Its protein product is CASSTRGSEAFF.

The V and J genes are TRBV19 and TRBJ2-2; no firm D call. Germline V gene lookup returns CDR1 LNHDA and CDR2 SQIVND (reference sequence). Trimming cost V 3 bases and J 3 bases, with 11 bases left between them. This CDR3 has 15 residues. In DNA, the CDR3 is TGTGCCAGTAGTATTGTGAGGCCAGACACCGGGGAGCTGTTTTTT. It translates to CASSIVRPDTGELFF.

The rearrangement links TRBV2 to TRBJ1-5, with 8 positions matching TRBD1. From germline, CDR1 is SNHLY and CDR2 FYNNEI. V was clipped by 4 bases and J by 5 bases; unmatched bases: 7. The CDR3 has 15 amino acids. For the CDR3, the DNA is TGTGCCAGCAGTGGATGGGACAGGAAAGATCAGCCCCAGCATTTT. Residues: CASSGWDRKDQPQHF.

The chain employs TRBV7-9 and TRBJ2-4; possibly TRBD1 for D (6 bases). CDR3 length equals 16 residues. CDR1 is SEHNR, CDR2 FQNEAQ, per germline (reference sequence). V was pared by 1 base and J by 0 bases, with 10 bases between. The CDR3 loop reads CASSLGTDIAKNIQYF. In nucleotides, the CDR3 is TGTGCCAGCAGCTTAGGGACAGATATAGCCAAAAACATTCAGTACTTC.

The V gene is TRBV28, the J gene TRBJ2-7; D is possibly TRBD1 (5 bases). CDR3 length: 14 amino acids. The germline CDR1 and CDR2 sequences are MDHEN and SYDVKM. V was clipped by 5 bases and J by 4 bases, with 15 bases between them. The chain's CDR3 is CASSLGGAKYEQYF. The CDR3 DNA reads as TGTGCCAGCAGTCTAGGTGGGGCGAAGTACGAGCAGTACTTC.

The chain is built from TRBV4-1 and TRBJ1-5; TRBD1 agrees at 9 bases. The CDR3 totals 19 residues. The V segment lost 1 base and the J segment 7 bases; nucleotides outside the gene matches: 17. Germline-derived CDR1 and CDR2 are MGHRA and YSYEKL. In nucleotides, the CDR3 is TGCGCCAGCAGCCAAGGGCGCCTACAAGACAGGGGGTTTGAGCAGCCCCAGCATTTT. This encodes CASSQGRLQDRGFEQPQHF.

J is TRBJ2-7 and V is TRBV19, with 7 bases aligning to TRBD1. V lost 5 bases and J lost 2; bases outside the gene matches: 3. This CDR3 comprises 13 residues. CDR1 LNHDA and CDR2 SQIVND come from the germline V gene (reference sequence). In nucleotides, the CDR3 is TGTGCCAGTAGTCCAGGGGGAACCTACGAGCAGTACTTC. Encoded protein: CASSPGGTYEQYF.

The chain recombines TRBV19 with TRBJ1-6; 9 nucleotides line up with TRBD1. The germline V gene has CDR1 LNHDA and CDR2 SQIVND (reference sequence). Trimming removed 6 bases from V and 13 bases from J; junction bases left unmatched: 4. This CDR3 is built from 12 residues. The CDR3 is CASRTGGIPLHF. The CDR3 nucleotides are TGTGCCAGTAGGACAGGGGGTATTCCCCTCCACTTT.

The chain uses TRBV4-1 and TRBJ2-7; 13 nucleotides match TRBD2. This CDR3 is 14 amino acids long. The germline V gene encodes CDR1 MGHRA and CDR2 YSYEKL. J gave up 7 bases and V 4 bases, and 4 bases lay outside the gene matches. For the CDR3, the DNA is TGCGCCAGCAGCCCGACTAGCGGGGGGCGAGAGCAGTACTTC. Its translation is CASSPTSGGREQYF.

The rearrangement joins TRBV2 to TRBJ2-1, with D hard to call. CDR1 SNHLY and CDR2 FYNNEI come from the germline V gene. The ends were cut back, 8 bases at V and 0 bases at J, with 8 bases in the middle. The CDR3 consists of 13 residues. CDR3 bases: TGTGCCAGCGTAAGGATCTCCTACAATGAGCAGTTCTTC. Encoded protein: CASVRISYNEQFF.

V and J are TRBV11-2 and TRBJ1-1, with D uncertain. Trimming stripped 3 bases from V and 1 base from J, with 12 bases between. The germline V gene encodes CDR1 SGHAT and CDR2 FQNNGV. CDR3 length equals 15 residues. CDR3 nucleotides: TGTGCCAGCAGCTTGAATGGCAGGTGGAACACTGAAGCTTTCTTT. This translates into CASSLNGRWNTEAFF.

The chain combines TRBV27 with TRBJ1-4; D is possibly TRBD1 (6 bases). V dropped 7 bases and J dropped 7 bases, with 19 bases sitting between them. CDR1 and CDR2 (germline): MNHEY, SMNVEV (reference sequence). This CDR3 has 15 amino acids. The CDR3 DNA sequence: TGTGCCAGCACTCCACGGGACACGGAACTTGAAAAACTGTTTTTT. It is translated as CASTPRDTELEKLFF.

The chain links TRBV5-6 to TRBJ1-1; D uncertain. CDR3 length: 13 residues. In germline, CDR1 is SGHDT, CDR2 YYEEEE. Trimming took 0 bases from V and 5 from J, leaving 8 bases between them. The CDR3 spells CASSLARVTEAFF. CDR3 DNA: TGTGCCAGCAGCTTGGCACGGGTGACTGAAGCTTTCTTT.

This clone occurred once. The chain carries TRBV5-8 and TRBJ1-2; 10 bases agree with TRBD1. Germline CDR1 and CDR2: SGHTS and YDEGEE. V shed 0 bases and J 2 bases; nucleotides not matched to a gene: 1. The CDR3 sequence is 15 residues long. The CDR3, as DNA: TGTGCCAGCAGCTTGGGACAGGGGGCCAACTATGGCTACACCTTC. It translates to CASSLGQGANYGYTF.

This clone was detected once. The CDR3 is CASSPRQGANTEAFF. The CDR3 region has the DNA TGTGCCAGCAGCCCGCGTCAGGGGGCGAACACTGAAGCTTTCTTT. The rearrangement uses TRBV11-2 and TRBJ1-1; 8 nucleotides line up with TRBD1. The germline V gene encodes CDR1 SGHAT and CDR2 FQNNGV. The J segment lost 1 base and the V segment lost 5 bases, leaving 6 bases of the junction unmatched. There are 15 residues in the CDR3.